The rows below give T cell receptor beta chains drawn from one sample of a study of T cell repertoires in urothelial bladder cancer. Profiling relied on immunoSEQ multiplex PCR, and the TCRdb table lists in-frame clones only, not all of them. The sample has several thousand clones, about three fifths seen once. The specimen was tumor-infiltrating cells from bladder cancer. All receptors derive from a human donor with urothelial carcinoma. Each CDR3 is given with its conserved first and last residue. D genes are given only for firm matches. Rows may omit the clone size; those that give it use once, few, many or a size class.

CDR3nt: TGCAGCGTTGAAGCCAGGGCGTCGACTGAAGCTTTCTTT; CDR3aa: CSVEARASTEAFF; d_gene: .; v_gene: TRBV29-1; abundance: few; j_gene: TRBJ1-1
CDR3nt: TGTGCCTGGAGTCCGGACGGATCTAATCAGCCCCAGCATTTT; CDR3aa: CAWSPDGSNQPQHF; d_gene: .; v_gene: TRBV30; abundance: few; j_gene: TRBJ1-5
CDR3nt: TGTGCCAGCAGATTACAGGGGGTAAGTCGGAATGAGCAGTTCTTC; CDR3aa: CASRLQGVSRNEQFF; d_gene: TRBD1; v_gene: TRBV27; abundance: .; j_gene: TRBJ2-1
CDR3nt: TGCGCCAGCAGCCAAGATGCGAAGGGGAACACTGAAGCTTTCTTT; CDR3aa: CASSQDAKGNTEAFF; d_gene: .; v_gene: TRBV5-1; abundance: .; j_gene: TRBJ1-1
CDR3nt: TGCAGCGTTGAGGGCCGGGGGACCACTGAAGCTTTCTTT; CDR3aa: CSVEGRGTTEAFF; d_gene: .; v_gene: TRBV29-1; abundance: .; j_gene: TRBJ1-1
CDR3nt: TGCGCCAGCAGCCAACGGGACAGTAGCACAGATACGCAGTATTTT; CDR3aa: CASSQRDSSTDTQYF; d_gene: TRBD1; v_gene: TRBV4-1; abundance: .; j_gene: TRBJ2-3
CDR3nt: TGCGCCAGCAGCCAAAGCCGACAGGGAGGGACCGGGGAGCTGTTTTTT; CDR3aa: CASSQSRQGGTGELFF; d_gene: .; v_gene: TRBV4-1; abundance: few; j_gene: TRBJ2-2
CDR3nt: TGTGCCAGCAGTGATCTGACTCCGGTATTT; CDR3aa: CASSDLTPVF; d_gene: .; v_gene: TRBV6-1; abundance: .; j_gene: TRBJ2-3
CDR3nt: TGTGCCAGCAGCTCCCGGGACGCACGGGGTTACAATGAGCAGTTCTTC; CDR3aa: CASSSRDARGYNEQFF; d_gene: .; v_gene: TRBV11-3; abundance: .; j_gene: TRBJ2-1
CDR3nt: TGTGCCAGCAGCCGTGGGGGAGATTCACCCCTCCACTTT; CDR3aa: CASSRGGDSPLHF; d_gene: .; v_gene: TRBV7-9; abundance: .; j_gene: TRBJ1-6
CDR3nt: TGCGCCAGCAGCTTGGACCTTCTGGGCGCCGGATACGAGCAGTACTTC; CDR3aa: CASSLDLLGAGYEQYF; d_gene: .; v_gene: TRBV5-1; abundance: .; j_gene: TRBJ2-7
CDR3nt: TGTGCCAGCAGTACAGGGGGACCTGGAAACACCATATATTTT; CDR3aa: CASSTGGPGNTIYF; d_gene: TRBD1; v_gene: TRBV6-1; abundance: .; j_gene: TRBJ1-3
CDR3nt: TGTGCCAGTAGTGAAGACAGGGCTACCTACGAGCAGTACTTC; CDR3aa: CASSEDRATYEQYF; d_gene: TRBD1; v_gene: TRBV19; abundance: .; j_gene: TRBJ2-7
CDR3nt: TGCAGCGTGGTGTCCGCCAAACAGACAGGGTACACTGAAGCTTTCTTT; CDR3aa: CSVVSAKQTGYTEAFF; d_gene: TRBD1; v_gene: TRBV29-1; abundance: medium-sized; j_gene: TRBJ1-1
CDR3nt: TGCGCCAGCAGGACGTCGACTGCCCCCCCAGAGACCCAGTACTTC; CDR3aa: CASRTSTAPPETQYF; d_gene: .; v_gene: TRBV5-1; abundance: .; j_gene: TRBJ2-5
CDR3nt: TGTGCCAGTAGTATAGATCTAGCGGGGGGGCCACTTGGTACGCAGTATTTT; CDR3aa: CASSIDLAGGPLGTQYF; d_gene: TRBD2; v_gene: TRBV19; abundance: .; j_gene: TRBJ2-3
CDR3nt: TGCGCCAGCAGCAGGGACGGACAGGGGGCAACCGGGGAGCTGTTTTTT; CDR3aa: CASSRDGQGATGELFF; d_gene: TRBD1; v_gene: TRBV5-1; abundance: .; j_gene: TRBJ2-2
CDR3nt: TGTGCCAGCAGGGTGGGAACCACCGGGGAGCTGTTTTTT; CDR3aa: CASRVGTTGELFF; d_gene: .; v_gene: TRBV2; abundance: .; j_gene: TRBJ2-2
CDR3nt: TGTGCCAGCAGCTTAGCGGCCTGGGGCTACACCTTC; CDR3aa: CASSLAAWGYTF; d_gene: .; v_gene: TRBV13; abundance: once; j_gene: TRBJ1-2
CDR3nt: TGTGCCAGCAGCTCCTCTCCAACCAGGGACTCTGGAAACACCATATATTTT; CDR3aa: CASSSSPTRDSGNTIYF; d_gene: .; v_gene: TRBV9; abundance: .; j_gene: TRBJ1-3
CDR3nt: TGTGCCAGCTCACCACTTAACGGTAATGAGCAGTTCTTC; CDR3aa: CASSPLNGNEQFF; d_gene: .; v_gene: TRBV18; abundance: .; j_gene: TRBJ2-1
CDR3nt: TGCGCCAGCAGCCAAGATCTGGGGGGGTACGAGCAGTACTTC; CDR3aa: CASSQDLGGYEQYF; d_gene: TRBD2; v_gene: TRBV4-1; abundance: .; j_gene: TRBJ2-7
CDR3nt: TGTGCCAGCTCCAAGGGGGCCACTTTGAACACTGAAGCTTTCTTT; CDR3aa: CASSKGATLNTEAFF; d_gene: TRBD1; v_gene: TRBV18; abundance: .; j_gene: TRBJ1-1
CDR3nt: TGTGCCAGCAGCATACCCGTGACAGGGTTTTTCTCAGATACGCAGTATTTT; CDR3aa: CASSIPVTGFFSDTQYF; d_gene: TRBD1; v_gene: TRBV7-2; abundance: .; j_gene: TRBJ2-3
CDR3nt: TGTGCCAGCTCACCGCTCCGGGACAGGGCGTCCGGGGAGCTGTTTTTT; CDR3aa: CASSPLRDRASGELFF; d_gene: TRBD1; v_gene: TRBV18; abundance: .; j_gene: TRBJ2-2
CDR3nt: TGTGCCAGCAGTTCCGGACAGGGGGGAAATTCACCCCTCCACTTT; CDR3aa: CASSSGQGGNSPLHF; d_gene: TRBD1; v_gene: TRBV6-6; abundance: .; j_gene: TRBJ1-6
CDR3nt: TGTGCCAGCAGCTTAGACCAGGAGCACGAGCAGTACTTC; CDR3aa: CASSLDQEHEQYF; d_gene: .; v_gene: TRBV11-3; abundance: once; j_gene: TRBJ2-7
CDR3nt: TGCGCCAGCAGTCTACTTGGGAACACTGAAGCTTTCTTT; CDR3aa: CASSLLGNTEAFF; d_gene: .; v_gene: TRBV5-1; abundance: few; j_gene: TRBJ1-1
CDR3nt: TGTGCCAGCAGCCCAGGGACAGCAATTAACTATGGCTACACCTTC; CDR3aa: CASSPGTAINYGYTF; d_gene: TRBD1; v_gene: TRBV4-2; abundance: large; j_gene: TRBJ1-2
CDR3nt: TGTGCCAGTAGGGGACAGGGGGCTGGAGGCTACACCTTC; CDR3aa: CASRGQGAGGYTF; d_gene: TRBD1; v_gene: TRBV19; abundance: .; j_gene: TRBJ1-2
CDR3nt: TGTGCCAGCGCCCGAACATTCTACGAGCAGTACTTC; CDR3aa: CASARTFYEQYF; d_gene: .; v_gene: TRBV6-1; abundance: .; j_gene: TRBJ2-7
CDR3nt: TGCGCCAGCAGCTTGCAACCAGGACGGGACTATGGCTACACCTTC; CDR3aa: CASSLQPGRDYGYTF; d_gene: .; v_gene: TRBV5-1; abundance: .; j_gene: TRBJ1-2
CDR3nt: TGTGCCAGCAGTCCTTCCATAGACGAGCAGTACTTC; CDR3aa: CASSPSIDEQYF; d_gene: .; v_gene: TRBV6-6; abundance: medium-sized; j_gene: TRBJ2-7
CDR3nt: TGCGCCAGCAGCTTGGTTGGCGGGGGGGCAGGCGAGCAGTACTTC; CDR3aa: CASSLVGGGAGEQYF; d_gene: TRBD2; v_gene: TRBV5-1; abundance: few; j_gene: TRBJ2-7
CDR3nt: TGTGCCAGCAGTGTCTTTGGGCACTCTGACAATCAGCCCCAGCATTTT; CDR3aa: CASSVFGHSDNQPQHF; d_gene: .; v_gene: TRBV2; abundance: few; j_gene: TRBJ1-5
CDR3nt: TGCGCCAGCAGCAGAACTAGCGGGGGGCTTTACGAGCAGTACTTC; CDR3aa: CASSRTSGGLYEQYF; d_gene: TRBD2; v_gene: TRBV5-1; abundance: .; j_gene: TRBJ2-7
CDR3nt: TGTGCCAGCAGCTTGAGAAGTAGCTCCTACAATGAGCAGTTCTTC; CDR3aa: CASSLRSSSYNEQFF; d_gene: .; v_gene: TRBV5-4; abundance: .; j_gene: TRBJ2-1
CDR3nt: TGTGCCAGCAGCTTAGGGCCAACGGAGATTTATGGGGGCTACACCTTC; CDR3aa: CASSLGPTEIYGGYTF; d_gene: .; v_gene: TRBV11-2; abundance: few; j_gene: TRBJ1-2
CDR3nt: TGTGCCAGCAGTCAACCGGGACAGGGGGCTTCGGGCGAGCAGTACTTC; CDR3aa: CASSQPGQGASGEQYF; d_gene: TRBD1; v_gene: TRBV2; abundance: once; j_gene: TRBJ2-7
CDR3nt: TGTGCCAGCATCGGACAGACCTACGAGCAGTACTTC; CDR3aa: CASIGQTYEQYF; d_gene: .; v_gene: TRBV2; abundance: .; j_gene: TRBJ2-7
CDR3nt: TGTGCCAGCAGGCCCAGGGGGCGTGGATCACCCCTCCACTTT; CDR3aa: CASRPRGRGSPLHF; d_gene: TRBD1; v_gene: TRBV25-1; abundance: .; j_gene: TRBJ1-6
CDR3nt: TGTGCCAGCAGTTCCTACACAGGGAACACTGAAGCTTTCTTT; CDR3aa: CASSSYTGNTEAFF; d_gene: .; v_gene: TRBV28; abundance: medium-sized; j_gene: TRBJ1-1
CDR3nt: TGTGCCAGCAGCGCAGACCTAGCGGGGGGCTACAATGAGCAGTTCTTC; CDR3aa: CASSADLAGGYNEQFF; d_gene: TRBD2; v_gene: TRBV9; abundance: .; j_gene: TRBJ2-1
CDR3nt: TGTGCCAGCAGCGGTATTGGGGCAGATACGCAGTATTTT; CDR3aa: CASSGIGADTQYF; d_gene: .; v_gene: TRBV7-8; abundance: .; j_gene: TRBJ2-3
CDR3nt: TGTGCCAGCAGTTTCAGGGAAGAGGGCTACAATGAGCAGTTCTTC; CDR3aa: CASSFREEGYNEQFF; d_gene: .; v_gene: TRBV5-4; abundance: .; j_gene: TRBJ2-1
CDR3nt: TGTGCCTGGAGTGTAAGTATGGGGTCCACGAACACTGAAGCTTTCTTT; CDR3aa: CAWSVSMGSTNTEAFF; d_gene: .; v_gene: TRBV30; abundance: .; j_gene: TRBJ1-1
CDR3nt: TGTGCCAGTAGTCTTCCACAGGGGAACACTGAAGCTTTCTTT; CDR3aa: CASSLPQGNTEAFF; d_gene: .; v_gene: TRBV19; abundance: .; j_gene: TRBJ1-1
CDR3nt: TGTGCCAGACGGATGACTAGCGGGGGATCCCACCTAAGCACAGATACGCAGTATTTT; CDR3aa: CARRMTSGGSHLSTDTQYF; d_gene: TRBD2; v_gene: TRBV6-4; abundance: .; j_gene: TRBJ2-3
CDR3nt: TGCGCCAGCAGCCATCCAGGGGCCGGCGGGGAGCTGTTTTTT; CDR3aa: CASSHPGAGGELFF; d_gene: .; v_gene: TRBV4-1; abundance: .; j_gene: TRBJ2-2
CDR3nt: TGTGCCAGCAGCTACGGGACAGGGAGCTCCTACGAGCAGTACTTC; CDR3aa: CASSYGTGSSYEQYF; d_gene: TRBD1; v_gene: TRBV11-2; abundance: once; j_gene: TRBJ2-7
CDR3nt: TGTGCCAGCAGCCAAGAAGGGGGGCGTGTAGATACGCAGTATTTT; CDR3aa: CASSQEGGRVDTQYF; d_gene: .; v_gene: TRBV4-2; abundance: .; j_gene: TRBJ2-3
CDR3nt: TGTGCCAGCAGCTCCGGGACTAGCAACATTCAGTACTTC; CDR3aa: CASSSGTSNIQYF; d_gene: TRBD2; v_gene: TRBV7-2; abundance: .; j_gene: TRBJ2-4
CDR3nt: TGTGCCAGCAGCCCGCGTCTTAGCGGGGGGGCCTCAGATACGCAGTATTTT; CDR3aa: CASSPRLSGGASDTQYF; d_gene: TRBD2; v_gene: TRBV5-8; abundance: .; j_gene: TRBJ2-3
CDR3nt: TGTGCCAGCTCACCACCGGGAGGGAGGAAGGGCTACACTGAAGCTTTCTTT; CDR3aa: CASSPPGGRKGYTEAFF; d_gene: .; v_gene: TRBV18; abundance: .; j_gene: TRBJ1-1
CDR3nt: TGTGCCAGCAATAGGGGCCTCTCGGGGCGAGACACTGAAGCTTTCTTT; CDR3aa: CASNRGLSGRDTEAFF; d_gene: .; v_gene: TRBV2; abundance: once; j_gene: TRBJ1-1
CDR3nt: TGTGCCAGCAGCTTGGGTCGAACTAGGGGTAACGAGCAGTACTTC; CDR3aa: CASSLGRTRGNEQYF; d_gene: .; v_gene: TRBV7-9; abundance: .; j_gene: TRBJ2-7
CDR3nt: TGTGCCAGCAGCTTCCTTTTACAAAGTCTGGACACTGAAGCTTTCTTT; CDR3aa: CASSFLLQSLDTEAFF; d_gene: .; v_gene: TRBV6-6; abundance: .; j_gene: TRBJ1-1
CDR3nt: TGTGCCAGCAGCCAAGCAACCGGCCACAGGGGTTTGAACACTGAAGCTTTCTTT; CDR3aa: CASSQATGHRGLNTEAFF; d_gene: TRBD1; v_gene: TRBV14; abundance: once; j_gene: TRBJ1-1
CDR3nt: TGTGCCACCAGCAGAGATCCGACTAGCGGGGGGGCCTATCAGTTCTTC; CDR3aa: CATSRDPTSGGAYQFF; d_gene: TRBD2; v_gene: TRBV15; abundance: .; j_gene: TRBJ2-1